These 28 T cell receptor beta chains share one sample of origin, sequenced in a study of Graves' ophthalmopathy and Graves' hyperthyroidism. RNA transcripts were the template, and TCR beta CDR3 regions were amplified from them. First-round RT-PCR used HTBI primers; second-round multiplex PCR followed. TCRdb passed the multiplex PCR reads through MiXCR, listing each CDR3 protein once. In the table there are 650,000 to 800,000 distinct CDR3 sequences, about 38% of which are singletons. Sequences were obtained from peripheral blood. These receptors were obtained from an adult man with Graves' ophthalmopathy.

This clonotype was observed a handful of times. The rearrangement uses TRBV25-1 and TRBJ1-6; 8 positions agree with TRBD1. The CDR3 is 13 amino acids. Germline V gene lookup returns CDR1 MGHDK and CDR2 SYGVNS. CDR3 bases: TGTGCTAGAGAGGACAGGGTGAATTCACCCCTCCACTTT. This translates into CAREDRVNSPLHF.

The rearrangement uses TRBV11-1 and TRBJ2-5, with D unresolved. Germline V gene lookup returns CDR1 SGHAT and CDR2 FQDESV (reference sequence). The CDR3 consists of 15 residues. Trimming left V 4 bases short and J 1 base short, with 13 bases between. This chain's CDR3 is CASSSPREPQETQYF. Written as DNA, the CDR3 is TGTGCCAGCAGCTCACCCCGTGAGCCCCAAGAGACCCAGTACTTC. Full variable domain (outside the CDR3, taken from reference TRBV11-1 and TRBJ2-5): EAEVAQSPRYKITEKSQAVAFWCDPISGHATLYWYRQILGQGPELLVQFQDESVVDDSQLPKDRFSAERLKGVDSTLKIQPAELGDSAMYLCASSSPREPQETQYFGPGTRLLVL.

Details on this clonotype: It may be a read error: a sequence one base away is much more abundant. As the CDR3 is not closed by the conserved phenylalanine or tryptophan, this likely results from a read error. The rearrangement joins TRBV20-1 to TRBJ2-5; 11 bases agree with TRBD1. CDR1 and CDR2 from the germline V gene are DFQATT and SNEGSKA (reference sequence). This CDR3 contains 14 residues. V lost 3 bases, J lost 5 bases, and 5 bases stayed unmatched. CDR3 residues: CSARVDRGQETQYC. The DNA of the CDR3 is TGCAGTGCTAGGGTGGACAGGGGGCAGGAGACCCAGTACTGC.

This clonotype appeared many times. The chain couples TRBV10-3 to TRBJ1-4; D unresolved. Germline V gives CDR1 ENHRY, CDR2 SYGVKD. V lost 10 bases, J lost 4 bases, and 13 bases lay in between. The CDR3 runs 13 residues. In DNA form, the CDR3 reads TGTGCCAGTACGGGAGGGAATAATGAAAAACTGTTTTTT. Encoded protein: CASTGGNNEKLFF.

This sequence joins TRBV20-1 and TRBJ2-6; TRBD1 agrees at 11 bases. Per the germline V gene, CDR1 is DFQATT and CDR2 is SNEGSKA (reference sequence). Trimming cost V 6 bases and J 11 bases; bases outside gene matches: 9. This CDR3 contains 14 residues. The CDR3 spells CSALGQGGYYVLTF. Here the CDR3 DNA reads TGCAGTGCCCTGGGACAGGGGGGGTACTACGTCCTGACTTTC.

The rearrangement uses TRBV20-1 and TRBJ2-5, with D possibly being TRBD2 (7 bases). V was shortened by 1 base and J by 5 bases, with 17 bases between the two germline ends. The CDR3 length is 15 residues. Germline V gene sequence: CDR1 DFQATT, CDR2 SNEGSKA (reference sequence). The CDR3: CSARAGVGGQETQYF. The CDR3 DNA reads TGCAGTGCTAGAGCTGGTGTGGGGGGGCAGGAGACCCAGTACTTC.

This clonotype has ten or more counts. This chain connects TRBV20-1 to TRBJ2-7; D uncertain. The germline V and J ends were trimmed by 3 bases and 6 bases, with 15 bases remaining between them. From germline, CDR1 is DFQATT and CDR2 SNEGSKA (reference sequence). The CDR3 consists of 13 residues. In nucleotides, the CDR3 is TGCAGTGCTAGGGCAATCTTGTCCCTCGAGCAGTACTTC. Its translation is CSARAILSLEQYF.

Many counts were recorded for this clonotype. The chain combines TRBV12-3 or TRBV12-4 with TRBJ2-5; perhaps TRBD1 as D (6 bases). The CDR3 extends over 15 amino acids. The V end was cut by 5 bases, the J end by 2 bases, with 15 bases between. CDR3 loop: CASSMGHPRQETQYF. CDR3 in DNA: TGTGCCAGCAGTATGGGACACCCGAGACAAGAGACCCAGTACTTC.

The table lists this clonotype with a few counts. The chain links TRBV12-3 or TRBV12-4 to TRBJ2-7; the D gene is possibly TRBD1 (5 bases). The CDR3 is 13 residues long. Trimming took 3 bases from V and 4 from J, leaving 10 bases between them. This CDR3 is CASSFSNRYEQYF. CDR3 DNA: TGTGCCAGCAGTTTCTCAAACAGGTACGAGCAGTACTTC.

This clonotype was observed at least ten times. The chain is built from TRBV10-3 and TRBJ1-2; D remains ambiguous. V lost 3 bases, J lost 4 bases, and 6 bases lay in between. This CDR3 is built from 12 residues. From germline, CDR1 is ENHRY and CDR2 SYGVKD. The CDR3 sequence: CAISDGSYGYTF. Here the CDR3 DNA reads TGTGCCATCAGTGACGGATCCTATGGCTACACCTTC.

This sequence joins TRBV5-1 and TRBJ2-5; the D is unclear. The better agreement between TRBJ2-1 and the DNA end casts doubt on the J call. This CDR3 region has 14 residues. In germline, CDR1 is SGHRS, CDR2 YFSETQ. The CDR3 DNA reads TGCGCCAGCAGCTTGGGACGGGCCGCTAATGAGCAGTTCTTC. This codes for CASSLGRAANEQFF.

In its sample, this clonotype was seen many times. V and J are TRBV29-1 and TRBJ2-7, with 7 bases fitting TRBD2. CDR1 is SQVTM and CDR2 is ANQGSEA in the germline V gene. The CDR3 is 13 residues long. V gave up 7 bases and J gave up 0 bases; unmatched junction bases: 6. The CDR3 sequence: CSAWGGTSYEQYF. Written as DNA, the CDR3 is TGCAGCGCCTGGGGGGGTACCTCCTACGAGCAGTACTTC.

This clonotype is deemed medium-sized. The chain recombines TRBV25-1 with TRBJ1-6, with D possibly being TRBD1 (5 bases). CDR1 and CDR2 from the germline V gene are MGHDK and SYGVNS. V lost 3 bases and J lost 8, with 11 bases in between. CDR3 length: 14 residues. In DNA, the CDR3 is TGTGCCAGCAGTGACACCGGAGGGGATTCACCCCTCCACTTT. Translated: CASSDTGGDSPLHF.

This clonotype was seen at least ten times. The genes are TRBV20-1 and TRBJ2-7, with 8 bases lining up with TRBD2. Germline V gene data show CDR1 as DFQATT and CDR2 as SNEGSKA (reference sequence). Losses at the gene ends were 3 bases for V and 4 bases for J; bases not matched to a gene: 11. CDR3 length: 15 amino acids. The CDR3: CSASSTTGGAYEQYF. The CDR3 DNA is TGCAGTGCTAGTTCTACTACGGGGGGGGCTTACGAGCAGTACTTC.

A word on this clonotype: A junction boundary mismatches the germline segment, possibly from a read error. The CDR3 loop is CASSRGLAGSPLHF. DNA for the CDR3: TGCGCCAGCAGCCGAGGACTAGCGGGTTCACCCCTCCACTTT. The rearrangement links TRBV7-2 to TRBJ1-6, with no clear D. The CDR3 is made up of 14 amino acids. Germline-derived CDR1 and CDR2 are SGHTA and FQGNSA.

A note on this clonotype: A junction end diverges from the germline sequence, so it may reflect a read error. V gene TRBV10-3 combines with J gene TRBJ2-6; D is uncertain. The CDR3 length is 14 residues. Germline values: CDR1 ENHRY, CDR2 SYGVKD. The CDR3 protein is CASSYISGANVLTF. For the CDR3, the DNA is TGTGCCAGCAGTTATATTTCTGGGGCCAACGTCCTGACTTTC.

This chain joins TRBV11-3 and TRBJ1-1, with D possibly matching TRBD1 (6 bases). V was trimmed by 5 bases and J by 1 base, leaving 11 bases between them. CDR3 length: 14 residues. The germline V gene has CDR1 SGHNT and CDR2 YENEEA. Here the CDR3 DNA reads TGTGCCAGCAGCACTTGCAGGGGGAACACTGAAGCTTTCTTT. It specifies CASSTCRGNTEAFF.

This clonotype was observed a few times. The V gene is TRBV20-1, the J gene TRBJ2-5; the match to TRBD1 covers 7 bases. The CDR3 spans 14 residues. The trim removed 2 bases at V and 6 bases at J, leaving 9 bases unmatched. Germline CDR1 is DFQATT and CDR2 is SNEGSKA (reference sequence). This CDR3 reads CSARSGQGVKTQYF. For the CDR3, the DNA is TGCAGTGCTAGAAGTGGGCAGGGGGTAAAGACCCAGTACTTC.

The chain employs TRBV15 and TRBJ2-5; maybe TRBD2 (6 bases). CDR1 and CDR2 from the germline V gene are LNHNV and YYDKDF (reference sequence). With 3 bases removed from V and 7 bases from J, the gap between germline ends came to 12 bases. CDR3 length equals 13 residues. The CDR3 sequence: CATSSGSSGTQYF. In DNA, the CDR3 is TGTGCCACCAGCAGCGGGAGTAGCGGGACCCAGTACTTC. The full variable domain, rest sourced from reference TRBV15 and TRBJ2-5, is DAMVIQNPRYQVTQFGKPVTLSCSQTLNHNVMYWYQQKSSQAPKLLFHYYDKDFNNEADTPDNFQSRRPNTSFCFLDIRSPGLGDTAMYLCATSSGSSGTQYFGPGTRLLVL.

The chain joins TRBV20-1 to TRBJ2-3; TRBD2 might be the D (6 bases). CDR3 length: 12 amino acids. V was trimmed by 6 bases and J by 2 bases, leaving 9 bases between them. Germline V gives CDR1 DFQATT, CDR2 SNEGSKA (reference sequence). For the CDR3, the DNA is TGCAGTGCAACGGACTACACAGATACGCAGTATTTT. Its translation: CSATDYTDTQYF.

This rearrangement joins TRBV7-3 to TRBJ2-1; tentative D call: TRBD2 (6 bases). V was trimmed by 3 bases and J by 5 bases, leaving 14 bases between them. The CDR3 is 15 amino acids. Germline CDR1 reads SGHTA; CDR2 reads FQGTGA. The CDR3 loop reads CASSLEGSNNNEQFF. The CDR3 region has the DNA TGTGCCAGCAGCTTGGAGGGGTCTAACAACAATGAGCAGTTCTTC. The whole variable domain, remainder taken from reference TRBV7-3 and TRBJ2-1, is GAGVSQTPSNKVTEKGKYVELRCDPISGHTALYWYRQSLGQGPEFLIYFQGTGAADDSGLPNDRFFAVRPEGSVSTLKIQRTERGDSAVYLCASSLEGSNNNEQFFGPGTRLTVL.

This chain links TRBV6-5 with TRBJ1-1; D is uncertain. The CDR3 has 16 amino acids. The V end lost 2 bases, the J end lost 4 bases, and 17 bases lay between the germline ends. Germline CDR1 is MNHEY and CDR2 is SVGAGI. The CDR3 is CASSYQPIASSTEAFF. DNA of the CDR3: TGTGCCAGCAGTTACCAGCCAATCGCCTCGAGCACTGAAGCTTTCTTT.

This sequence joins TRBV20-1 and TRBJ1-1, with D perhaps TRBD1 (5 bases). This CDR3 region has 11 residues. The V gene's germline CDR1 is DFQATT and CDR2 SNEGSKA (reference sequence). Trimming took 5 bases from V and 8 from J, leaving 12 bases between them. DNA of the CDR3: TGCAGTGCTCAGCCCGGGGCCGAAGCTTTCTTT. Protein product: CSAQPGAEAFF.

The gene calls are TRBV7-2 and TRBJ2-7; 9 bases line up with TRBD2. CDR1 is SGHTA and CDR2 is FQGNSA in the germline V gene. Trimming at V came to 2 bases and at J to 3 bases, leaving 8 bases not matched to a gene. There are 16 residues in the CDR3. The CDR3: CASSLRRTSEIYEQYF. The DNA of the CDR3 is TGTGCCAGCAGCTTACGACGGACTAGCGAGATCTACGAGCAGTACTTC.

The V and J genes are TRBV12-3 or TRBV12-4 and TRBJ1-1, with D hard to call. V lost 3 bases and J 5 bases, leaving 13 bases between the germline ends. The CDR3 extends over 14 amino acids. The CDR3 loop reads CASSFEGSWTEAFF. DNA for the CDR3: TGTGCCAGCAGTTTTGAGGGCAGTTGGACTGAAGCTTTCTTT.

V usage is TRBV24-1 and J usage is TRBJ1-1; D gene unclear. The CDR3 spans 13 residues. V lost 5 bases to trimming and J lost 1 base, with 7 bases between them. The germline CDR1 and CDR2 sequences are KGHDR and SFDVKD. In DNA form, the CDR3 reads TGTGCCACCAGTGGACATCAGAACACTGAAGCTTTCTTT. Encoded protein: CATSGHQNTEAFF.

This clonotype was counted a few times. This chain joins TRBV13 and TRBJ2-7; a possible D gene is TRBD1 (6 bases). Trimming left V 2 bases short and J 4 bases short, with 15 bases between. Germline assignment: CDR1 PRHDT and CDR2 FYEKMQ (reference sequence). CDR3 length: 15 amino acids. CDR3 sequence: CASSLYPGAVYEQYF. CDR3 bases: TGTGCCAGCAGCTTATACCCAGGGGCTGTTTACGAGCAGTACTTC.

This clonotype was seen at least ten times. The chain carries TRBV7-3 and TRBJ2-2; 7 bases fit TRBD1. In germline, CDR1 is SGHTA, CDR2 FQGTGA. CDR3 length: 15 amino acids. V lost 4 bases and J lost 4; bases outside the gene matches: 6. The CDR3 region has the DNA TGTGCCAGCAGCTCCCAAGGGGGCCCCACCGGGGAGCTGTTTTTT. Protein product: CASSSQGGPTGELFF. The complete variable domain, with remaining parts taken from reference TRBV7-3 and TRBJ2-2, reads GAGVSQTPSNKVTEKGKYVELRCDPISGHTALYWYRQSLGQGPEFLIYFQGTGAADDSGLPNDRFFAVRPEGSVSTLKIQRTERGDSAVYLCASSSQGGPTGELFFGEGSRLTVL.